The 31 T cell receptor beta chains below all came from one sample that was sequenced in a study of T cell repertoires in cytomegalovirus infection (dated by TCRdb to about 2019). TCRdb names Illumina HiSeq 1500 as the instrument used. In-frame beta chains were kept once TCRdb had trimmed the public reads at Q25 with fastp and called clones with MiXCR. Under each unique CDR3 protein, matching rows form one entry showing the most common genes and DNA. In all, the sample holds approximately 910,000 distinct CDR3 sequences, and around 31% of those were seen once. The leading ten clones occupy around 15% of the sample. These receptors' targets are unknown. The meaning of the sample's treatment or condition label: in vitro stimulation with specific CMV peptide epitopes to enrich CMV-specific T cells. The sequencing used cultured CD8+ T cells from PBMCs, collected from culture after CMV antigen stimulation. Receptor source: a human donor in good health (CMV status not recorded). Some clones in this sample may be carry-over from other donors' samples.

In this sample, this clonotype turned up a few times. The chain carries TRBV7-8 and TRBJ1-5; D perhaps matches TRBD1 (5 bases). Germline V gene lookup returns CDR1 SGHVS and CDR2 FQNEAQ. Trimming removed 2 bases at V and 3 bases at J, with 8 bases between. The CDR3 is 14 residues long. Here the CDR3 reads CASSLRGDNQPQHF. For the CDR3, the DNA is TGTGCCAGCAGCTTACGGGGGGACAATCAGCCCCAGCATTTT.

Points on this clonotype: At one end, the junction sequence differs from germline, possibly due to a read error. The V gene is TRBV13, the J gene TRBJ2-1; TRBD2 is a possible D gene (5 bases). The CDR3 extends over 16 amino acids. CDR1 is PRHDT and CDR2 is FYEKMQ in the germline V gene (reference sequence). The CDR3 DNA reads TGTCCCAGCAGCCCCACTAGGCCGGACCCCTACAATGAGCAGTTCTTC. Protein sequence: CPSSPTRPDPYNEQFF.

A few counts support this clonotype. The V and J genes are TRBV27 and TRBJ2-1; D call uncertain. The germline CDR1 and CDR2 sequences are MNHEY and SMNVEV (reference sequence). This CDR3 comprises 14 residues. Trimming shortened V by 2 bases and J by 2 bases, and 7 bases separated the two germline ends. The CDR3 reads CASSLMTTYNEQFF. Here the CDR3 DNA reads TGTGCCAGCAGTTTAATGACCACCTACAATGAGCAGTTCTTC.

The J gene is TRBJ1-1, the V gene TRBV29-1; D is possibly TRBD1 (6 bases). With 6 bases removed from V and 7 bases from J, the gap between germline ends came to 9 bases. Per the germline V gene, CDR1 is SQVTM and CDR2 is ANQGSEA. The CDR3 length is 10 residues. The CDR3 region has the DNA TGCAGCGTAGAACAGGGTGAAGCTTTCTTT. It specifies CSVEQGEAFF.

This clonotype was observed a few times. V and J are TRBV2 and TRBJ2-7, with D perhaps matching TRBD1 (6 bases). Germline CDR1 is SNHLY and CDR2 is FYNNEI. The V end was cut by 6 bases, the J end by 6 bases, with 15 bases between. The CDR3 covers 13 residues. The CDR3 DNA is TGTGCCAGCAGCGAGAGGTACAGGGTCGAGCAGTACTTC. Its protein product is CASSERYRVEQYF.

A few counts support this clonotype. The rearrangement uses TRBV4-3 and TRBJ2-1; tentatively, D is TRBD1 or TRBD2 (6 bases each). CDR3 length: 16 residues. V gave up 3 bases and J gave up 8 bases, with 20 bases separating them. Germline lookup yields CDR1 LGHNA and CDR2 YSLEER. The CDR3 DNA follows: TGCGCCAGCAGCCAGGAAGGGGGGAGCACTGAGGATGAGCAGTTCTTC. This translates into CASSQEGGSTEDEQFF.

V is TRBV6-2 or TRBV6-3 and J is TRBJ2-7; TRBD2 agrees at 7 bases. Germline values: CDR1 MNHEY, CDR2 SVGEGT. Trimming cost V 6 bases and J 7 bases; bases outside gene matches: 15. The CDR3 is 15 residues long. Here the CDR3 reads CASSLAGGTLWEQYV. As DNA, the CDR3 is TGTGCCAGCAGCCTAGCCGGGGGGACTCTCTGGGAGCAGTACGTC.

The chain recombines TRBV18 with TRBJ2-1, with 10 nucleotides matching TRBD2. Trimming cost V 2 bases and J 8 bases; bases outside gene matches: 3. CDR1 is KGHSH, CDR2 LQKENI, per germline. The CDR3 length is 14 residues. The CDR3 loop is CASSPSGGAHEQFF. The CDR3 DNA sequence: TGTGCCAGCTCACCAAGCGGGGGGGCACATGAGCAGTTCTTC.

The table lists this clonotype with many counts. The chain employs TRBV7-9 and TRBJ2-3; D unclear. Germline V gene lookup returns CDR1 SEHNR and CDR2 FQNEAQ (reference sequence). The germline V and J ends were trimmed by 5 bases and 0 bases, with 9 bases remaining between them. The CDR3 totals 14 residues. The CDR3 reads CASSPPRSTDTQYF. The CDR3 nucleotides read TGTGCCAGCAGCCCCCCCAGGAGCACAGATACGCAGTATTTT.

The chain combines TRBV24-1 with TRBJ2-3, with TRBD1 matching over 9 bases. The CDR3 is made up of 16 amino acids. Trimming at V came to 0 bases and at J to 4 bases, leaving 4 bases not matched to a gene. Germline CDR1 KGHDR, CDR2 SFDVKD. Here the CDR3 reads CATSDLGTGLADTQYF. The CDR3 DNA reads as TGTGCCACCAGTGATTTGGGGACAGGGCTGGCAGATACGCAGTATTTT.

The V and J genes are TRBV29-1 and TRBJ1-2, with D unclear. V gave up 4 bases and J gave up 4 bases, with 10 bases separating them. The germline V gene has CDR1 SQVTM and CDR2 ANQGSEA. There are 12 residues in the CDR3. The CDR3, as DNA: TGCAGCGTTGTAGAGGGCCTCTATGGCTACACCTTC. This translates into CSVVEGLYGYTF.

Many counts were recorded for this clonotype. V is TRBV7-9 and J is TRBJ1-1, with 11 bases aligning to TRBD1. V trimming: 5 bases; J trimming: 3 bases; junction bases outside the gene matches: 8. Per germline, CDR1 SEHNR and CDR2 FQNEAQ (reference sequence). CDR3 size: 16 residues. For the CDR3, the DNA is TGTGCCAGCAGCCTCCGGACAGGGGGCGCGGACACTGAAGCTTTCTTT. Protein: CASSLRTGGADTEAFF.

This sequence joins TRBV6-1 and TRBJ1-2; unclear D gene. Looked up from germline, CDR1 is MNHNS and CDR2 is SASEGT. The CDR3 contains 17 residues. V shed 2 bases and J shed 5 bases, with 21 bases lying between them. The DNA of the CDR3 is TGTGCCAGCAGTGAATGGTTGTGGGAAGCGTCGAGTTATGGCTACACCTTC. This translates into CASSEWLWEASSYGYTF.

The chain is built from TRBV9 and TRBJ1-3; TRBD1 is a possible D gene (6 bases). V was trimmed by 4 bases and J by 0 bases, leaving 14 bases between them. CDR1 is SGDLS, CDR2 YYNGEE, per germline. This CDR3 comprises 16 residues. Here the CDR3 reads CASSPRRGDSGNTIYF. The CDR3 region has the DNA TGTGCCAGCAGCCCGAGGAGGGGGGACTCTGGAAACACCATATATTTT. Filled out from reference TRBV9 and TRBJ1-3, the complete variable domain reads DSGVTQTPKHLITATGQRVTLRCSPRSGDLSVYWYQQSLDQGLQFLIQYYNGEERAKGNILERFSAQQFPDLHSELNLSSLELGDSALYFCASSPRRGDSGNTIYFGEGSWLTVV.

The chain joins TRBV5-4 to TRBJ2-2; 8 nucleotides align to TRBD1. The CDR3 runs to 17 residues. Unmatched junction bases numbered 13, after V lost 4 bases and J lost 5 bases. Germline V gives CDR1 SGHNT, CDR2 YYREEE (reference sequence). CDR3 coding DNA: TGTGCCAGCAGCCTGGGAGGACAGGGAAAATGGACCGGGGAGCTGTTTTTT. Its translation: CASSLGGQGKWTGELFF.

This clonotype was seen more than once but under ten times. The rearrangement links TRBV7-9 to TRBJ2-1; the match to TRBD2 covers 11 bases. V lost 10 bases, J lost 3 bases, and 8 bases stayed unmatched. This CDR3 has 15 amino acids. Germline V CDR1 and CDR2: SEHNR, FQNEAQ (reference sequence). The CDR3 DNA reads TGTGCCACCTCGACTAGCGGGGTGAACTACAATGAGCAGTTCTTC. Translated: CATSTSGVNYNEQFF.

This clonotype was detected many times. The chain links TRBV7-2 to TRBJ1-2; 10 bases are shared with TRBD1. Germline V lookup: CDR1 SGHTA, CDR2 FQGNSA. V lost 5 bases to trimming and J lost 9 bases; unmatched junction nucleotides: 12. The CDR3 is made up of 15 amino acids. The CDR3 region is CASSRPGRDRGSYTF. In DNA form, the CDR3 reads TGTGCCAGCAGCCGGCCCGGCCGGGACAGGGGTAGCTACACCTTC.

CDR3 nucleotides: TGTGCCAGCAGCTTAGGGACAGGGTCTATCTATGGCTACACCTTC. Its protein product is CASSLGTGSIYGYTF. The chain recombines TRBV7-2 with TRBJ1-2; 8 nucleotides line up with TRBD1. The ends lost 1 base at V and 4 bases at J; junction bases unmatched: 5. This CDR3 has 15 amino acids. Looked up from germline, CDR1 is SGHTA and CDR2 is FQGNSA.

This chain uses TRBV14 with TRBJ2-3, with TRBD2 matching 7 bases. Germline CDR1 reads SGHDN; CDR2 reads FVKESK. V gave up 4 bases and J gave up 1 base; unmatched junction bases: 8. The CDR3 totals 16 residues. CDR3 nucleotide sequence: TGTGCCAGCAGCCCTCCCTTGGGGGGGGGCACAGATACGCAGTATTTT. Translating it yields CASSPPLGGGTDTQYF.

The chain joins TRBV6-2 or TRBV6-3 to TRBJ2-1, with 7 bases identical to TRBD1. Germline values: CDR1 MNHEY, CDR2 SVGEGT. This CDR3 spans 17 amino acids. The V and J ends lost 3 bases and 5 bases, in that order; junction bases with no gene match: 13. Here the CDR3 reads CASSYNGETGFHNEQFF. The CDR3 region has the DNA TGTGCCAGCAGTTATAATGGAGAGACAGGGTTCCACAATGAGCAGTTCTTC.

This chain links TRBV4-1 with TRBJ2-2, with a weak D call TRBD1 (6 bases). There are 15 residues in the CDR3. V lost 0 bases to trimming and J lost 14 bases, with 19 bases between them. CDR1 and CDR2 (germline): MGHRA, YSYEKL. The CDR3 sequence: CASSQDEGRGPELFF. In DNA form, the CDR3 reads TGCGCCAGCAGCCAAGATGAAGGCAGGGGCCCCGAACTGTTTTTT.

This sequence joins TRBV9 and TRBJ2-5, with TRBD2 as a possible D gene (7 bases). CDR3 length: 14 residues. The germline V gene encodes CDR1 SGDLS and CDR2 YYNGEE. V was clipped by 4 bases and J by 2 bases, with 12 bases between them. The CDR3 DNA is TGTGCCAGCAGCAGGGGGGGGTCGCAAGAGACCCAGTACTTC. As protein: CASSRGGSQETQYF.

Comment on this clonotype: A clone one base away is much larger, so this may be a read error. This chain connects TRBV28 to TRBJ2-1; a weak D match, TRBD2 (6 bases). The CDR3 has 13 amino acids. Germline V gene data show CDR1 as MDHEN and CDR2 as SYDVKM. The CDR3 sequence: CVSSGVAYNEQFF. CDR3 coding DNA: TGTGTCAGCTCGGGAGTCGCCTACAATGAGCAGTTCTTC.

This clonotype was seen a handful of times. The J gene is TRBJ1-5, the V gene TRBV7-6; the D gene is possibly TRBD1 (5 bases). Trimming left V 3 bases short and J 4 bases short, with 10 bases between. The CDR3 runs 14 residues. Germline CDR1 is SGHVS and CDR2 is FNYEAQ. CDR3 residues: CASSFGAINQPQHF. The CDR3, as DNA: TGTGCCAGCAGCTTCGGGGCTATAAATCAGCCCCAGCATTTT.

In this sample, this clonotype turned up a few times. This chain links TRBV7-6 with TRBJ2-1, with 7 bases fitting TRBD2. This CDR3 has 16 amino acids. From germline, CDR1 is SGHVS and CDR2 FNYEAQ. The ends lost 4 bases at V and 8 bases at J; junction bases unmatched: 14. CDR3 protein: CASSSDSGVVKDEQFF. In DNA form, the CDR3 reads TGTGCCAGCAGCTCCGACAGCGGGGTGGTTAAGGATGAGCAGTTCTTC.

V usage is TRBV7-3 and J usage is TRBJ2-1; 9 nucleotides match TRBD2. This CDR3 region has 16 residues. J lost 3 bases, V lost 0 bases, and 3 bases had no gene match. Germline CDR1 is SGHTA and CDR2 is FQGTGA. CDR3 loop: CASSLTRRGGYNEQFF. CDR3 DNA sequence: TGTGCCAGCAGCTTAACGCGGCGGGGGGGCTACAATGAGCAGTTCTTC.

The chain couples TRBV27 to TRBJ2-2; 9 positions match TRBD1. Germline trimming cut 7 bases from V and 2 bases from J; bases unmatched to any gene: 11. The CDR3 is 17 residues long. Germline V gene data show CDR1 as MNHEY and CDR2 as SMNVEV (reference sequence). CDR3 in DNA: TGTGCCAGCATTAATACCGAGGGACAGGGAAACACCGGGGAGCTGTTTTTT. Translated: CASINTEGQGNTGELFF.

This clonotype was seen a handful of times. A read error may explain this, as a much larger clone is one base away. The genes are TRBV11-2 and TRBJ2-2; 10 bases match TRBD1. This CDR3 region has 15 residues. Germline V gene sequence: CDR1 SGHAT, CDR2 FQNNGV. CDR3 in amino acids: CASSVDRGRTGELFF. Written as DNA, the CDR3 is TGTGCCAGCAGCGTAGACAGGGGGCGCACCGGGGAGCTGTTTTTT.

The chain couples TRBV4-1 to TRBJ2-1; 10 bases line up with TRBD1. This CDR3 has 17 amino acids. Per germline, CDR1 MGHRA and CDR2 YSYEKL. J lost 8 bases, V lost 6 bases, and 16 bases had no gene match. CDR3 sequence: CASSLLSGTGVGDEQFF. CDR3 sequence (DNA): TGCGCCAGCAGTCTTCTTTCCGGGACAGGGGTTGGTGATGAGCAGTTCTTC.

The J gene is TRBJ2-4, the V gene TRBV6-1; a weak D match, TRBD2 (6 bases). The ends were cut back, 2 bases at V and 1 base at J, with 12 bases in the middle. The CDR3 totals 16 residues. The V gene's germline CDR1 is MNHNS and CDR2 SASEGT. CDR3 protein: CASSEWWGVAKNIQYF. In DNA, the CDR3 is TGTGCCAGCAGTGAATGGTGGGGGGTGGCCAAAAACATTCAGTACTTC.

This chain joins TRBV27 and TRBJ1-2; 10 nucleotides line up with TRBD1. The trim removed 6 bases at V and 8 bases at J, leaving 9 bases unmatched. The CDR3 runs to 14 residues. Germline-derived CDR1 and CDR2 are MNHEY and SMNVEV (reference sequence). The CDR3 nucleotides read TGTGCCAGCAGAGACCAGGGACAGGGGTACGGCTACACCTTC. Translation: CASRDQGQGYGYTF.